This T cell receptor (beta chain) is drawn from a study of technical replicates of blood from a handful of donors. Assay used: immunoSEQ multiplex PCR; TCRdb lists only in-frame clones, some missing. The profile covers about 56,000 clones, with about 93% appearing a single time and 4% to 4.5% taken by the ten largest. Sequencing was carried out using PBMCs. The sequence derives from a human donor in good health. Some clones in this sample may be carry-over from other donors' samples.

Written as DNA, the CDR3 is TGTGCCAGCAGCTTGGCTCGGGGGTACAATGAGCAGTTCTTC. This encodes CASSLARGYNEQFF. This chain links TRBV5-8 with TRBJ2-1; perhaps TRBD2 as D (6 bases). V gave up 0 bases and J gave up 4 bases, with 8 bases separating them. This CDR3 region has 14 residues. The germline gives CDR1 SGHTS, CDR2 YDEGEE.